This T cell receptor beta chain was recovered during a study of blood T cell repertoires in COVID-19 (TCRdb year 2020). As for the study more broadly: Samples from collaborators originated in the United States, Italy and Spain and spanned both the acute and convalescent phases of COVID-19. The prospective study material was composed of cDNA or gDNA derived from T cells, B-cell-depleted T cells, or PBMCs. The dataset comprised deeply sampled blood TCRbeta repertoires from subjects exposed to, actively infected with, or recovered from COVID-19. The repertoires were made available in a free public database intended to serve as a resource for research on the immune response to SARS-CoV-2. Samples were obtained from the ongoing ImmuneRACE study (first 160 participants) and from some 1,200 subjects provided by 6 global collaborators. Sample metadata almost always included a de-identified subject ID, COVID-19 status, age in years and sex. Where HLA class I and class II types were available, the types were taken from metadata supplied by the sample provider, not from assay-based typing. The full study reports these points: The amount of clinical and demographic metadata varied by source and participant and was provided uncurated.

To note about this clone: Its antigen remains unidentified. No per-base quality is available; no much larger clone lies one base away.

TCRbeta CDR3 regions were amplified from genomic DNA using the immunoSEQ Assay, a bias-controlled multiplex PCR. As for how the authors treated the data: Within the assay, amplification of reference gene primers was used to estimate how many nucleated cells each sample contained. Sequence reads were collapsed and filtered to measure the absolute abundance of every unique TCRbeta CDR3 rearrangement. Productive Simpson clonality was computed per sample as the square root of Simpson's diversity index over productive rearrangements. In TCRdb, the immuneACCESS table is reduced to in-frame sequences with V and J assigned. These tables do not hold every clone; where another copy was compared, an unresolved V gene accounts for under half, and the others remain unexplained. V and J calls and clone size are copied from that table; D and trimming were computed from the DNA. The sample yields about 100,000 clones; approximately 86% were counted once. 1.5% to 2% of the sample is in the top ten clones.

CDR1 and CDR2 are drawn from the germline V gene (reference sequence): LGHDT, YNNKEL. The CDR3 covers 17 residues, taking in both the cysteine and the phenylalanine. CDR3 DNA only is kept here, 51 bases in frame from base 1. V is reduced by 4 bases and J by 1 base, leaving a spacing of 16 bases between them. Whole blood was collected in K2EDTA tubes by collaborating institutions according to the institutions' own protocols. Collaborator samples were shipped for TCRbeta analysis as frozen whole blood, isolated PBMCs, or DNA extracted from either sample type. The sequencing input was peripheral blood. This TCR came from an older man with acute or convalescent COVID-19. The sequence joins TRBV3-1 (or the pseudogene TRBV3-2) to TRBJ2-2, with a tentative D gene TRBD2 over 6 matching bases. The CDR3 protein is CASSRLATGRNTGELFF. The nucleotide sequence reads TGTGCCAGCAGCCGCCTAGCGACGGGGCGGAACACCGGGGAGCTGTTTTTT.